This T cell receptor beta chain derives from a study of glioma-infiltrating T cells after dendritic cell vaccination. Study details: The vaccine used monocyte-derived dendritic cells pulsed overnight with autologous tumor lysate. Three intradermal dendritic cell vaccine injections were given every two weeks.

V dropped 7 bases and J dropped 4; count of bases not matched to a gene: 9. There are 14 residues in the CDR3. Germline V gene sequence: CDR1 KGHSH, CDR2 LQKENI. This clone was seen only a few times. Its target is not known. Data came from immunoSEQ multiplex PCR; TCRdb stores just in-frame clones and leaves some out. The table records approximately 67,000 clones, about four fifths of them present only once. Study outcomes and limitations: Higher pretreatment TIL content predicted longer progression-free time and survival.

The sample consisted of blood, taken before dendritic cell vaccination. This receptor was obtained from a human donor with glioblastoma. The rearrangement joins TRBV18 to TRBJ1-1; 7 positions match TRBD1. Written as DNA, the CDR3 is TGTGCCAGCTTCCAGGCAGGGGGTTTCACTGAAGCTTTCTTT. As protein: CASFQAGGFTEAFF.